This T cell receptor beta chain was captured by sequencing in a study of cytomegalovirus exposure and HLA in healthy donors. Per germline, CDR1 MNHEY and CDR2 SMNVEV (reference sequence). This CDR3 is built from 18 residues. Trimming cost V 2 bases and J 1 base, with 20 bases left between them. PCR used 60 Vbeta primers and 13 Jbeta primers. The data were produced by immunoSEQ multiplex PCR, yet TCRdb's version contains in-frame clones alone and is incomplete. Among 130,000 or so clones listed, approximately 70% were seen once. The TCR comes from a woman aged 55 to 70 in good health and CMV-seronegative. The rearrangement joins TRBV27 to TRBJ1-1; a possible D gene is TRBD1 (5 bases). The specimen sequenced was PBMCs. The CDR3 here is CASSLRNPGGWRNTEAFF. The CDR3 bases are TGTGCCAGCAGTTTACGAAATCCGGGGGGTTGGCGGAACACTGAAGCTTTCTTT.